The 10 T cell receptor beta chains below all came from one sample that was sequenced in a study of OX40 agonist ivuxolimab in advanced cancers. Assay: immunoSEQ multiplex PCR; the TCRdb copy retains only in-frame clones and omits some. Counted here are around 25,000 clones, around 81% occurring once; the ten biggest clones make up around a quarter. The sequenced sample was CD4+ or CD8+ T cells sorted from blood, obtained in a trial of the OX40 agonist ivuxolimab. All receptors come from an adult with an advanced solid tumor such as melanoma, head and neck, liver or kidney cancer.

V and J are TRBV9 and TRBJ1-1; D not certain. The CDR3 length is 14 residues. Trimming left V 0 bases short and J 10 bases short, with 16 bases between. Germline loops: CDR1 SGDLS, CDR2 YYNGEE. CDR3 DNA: TGTGCCAGCAGCGTAGGGGGAGTCACCCCGGGAGCTTTCTTT. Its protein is CASSVGGVTPGAFF.

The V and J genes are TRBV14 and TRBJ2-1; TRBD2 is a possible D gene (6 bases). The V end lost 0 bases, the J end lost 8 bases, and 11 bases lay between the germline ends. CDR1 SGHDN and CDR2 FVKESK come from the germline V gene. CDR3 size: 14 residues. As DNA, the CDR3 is TGTGCCAGCAGCCAAGAGGATTGGGGGGATGAGCAGTTCTTC. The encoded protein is CASSQEDWGDEQFF.

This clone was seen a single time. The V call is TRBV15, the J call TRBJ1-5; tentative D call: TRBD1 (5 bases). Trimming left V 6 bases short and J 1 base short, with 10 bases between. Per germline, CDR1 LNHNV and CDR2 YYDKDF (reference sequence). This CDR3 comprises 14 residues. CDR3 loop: CATRQGASNQPQHF. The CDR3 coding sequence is TGTGCCACCAGGCAGGGAGCGAGCAATCAGCCCCAGCATTTT.

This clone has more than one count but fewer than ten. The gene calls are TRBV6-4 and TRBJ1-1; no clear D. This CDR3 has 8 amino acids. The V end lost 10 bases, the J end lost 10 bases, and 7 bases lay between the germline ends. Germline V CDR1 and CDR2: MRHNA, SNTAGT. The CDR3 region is CANGVAFF. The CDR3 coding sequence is TGTGCCAACGGGGTAGCTTTCTTT.

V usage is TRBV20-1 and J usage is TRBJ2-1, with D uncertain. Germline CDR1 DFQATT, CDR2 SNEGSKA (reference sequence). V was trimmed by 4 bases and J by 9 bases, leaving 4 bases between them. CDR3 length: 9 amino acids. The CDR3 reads CSANGEQFF. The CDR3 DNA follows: TGCAGTGCTAACGGTGAGCAGTTCTTC.

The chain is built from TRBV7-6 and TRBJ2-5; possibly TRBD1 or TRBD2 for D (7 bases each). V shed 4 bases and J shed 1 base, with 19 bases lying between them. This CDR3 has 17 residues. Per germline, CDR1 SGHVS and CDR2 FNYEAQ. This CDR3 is CASSSPRQGGFQETQYF. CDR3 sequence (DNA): TGTGCCAGCAGCTCCCCGAGGCAGGGGGGGTTCCAAGAGACCCAGTACTTC. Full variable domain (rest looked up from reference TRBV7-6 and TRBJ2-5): GAGVSQSPRYKVTKRGQDVALRCDPISGHVSLYWYRQALGQGPEFLTYFNYEAQQDKSGLPNDRFSAERPEGSISTLTIQRTEQRDSAMYRCASSSPRQGGFQETQYFGPGTRLLVL.

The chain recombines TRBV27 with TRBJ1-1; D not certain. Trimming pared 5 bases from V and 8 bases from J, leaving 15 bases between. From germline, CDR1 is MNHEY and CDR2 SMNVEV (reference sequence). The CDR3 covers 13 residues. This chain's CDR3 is CASSITLGSEAFF. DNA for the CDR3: TGTGCCAGCAGTATTACCTTGGGCAGCGAAGCTTTCTTT.

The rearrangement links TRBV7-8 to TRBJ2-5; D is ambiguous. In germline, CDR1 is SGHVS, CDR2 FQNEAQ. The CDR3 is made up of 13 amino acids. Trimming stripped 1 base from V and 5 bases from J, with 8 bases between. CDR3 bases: TGTGCCAGCAGCTTAGTGACGCGGGAGACCCAGTACTTC. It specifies CASSLVTRETQYF.

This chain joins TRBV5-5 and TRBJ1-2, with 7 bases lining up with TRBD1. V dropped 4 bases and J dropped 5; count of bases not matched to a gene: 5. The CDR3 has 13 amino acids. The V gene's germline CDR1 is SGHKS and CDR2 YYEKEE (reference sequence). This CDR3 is CASSVGQSYGYTF. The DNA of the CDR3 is TGTGCCAGCAGCGTGGGACAGTCTTATGGCTACACCTTC.

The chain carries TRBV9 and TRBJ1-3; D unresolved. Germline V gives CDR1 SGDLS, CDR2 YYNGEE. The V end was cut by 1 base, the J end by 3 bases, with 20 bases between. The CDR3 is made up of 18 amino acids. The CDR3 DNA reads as TGTGCCAGCAGCGTAAGCTCCGGCTTCCCCATAGGTGGAAACACCATATATTTT. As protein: CASSVSSGFPIGGNTIYF.